This TCR beta chain originates from a study of blood T cell repertoires in COVID-19. Overall study context: Samples came from the United States, Italy and Spain, spanning acute and convalescent COVID-19.

In the original workflow: Estimates of nucleated cell counts were drawn from the amplification of reference gene primers. The assay was immunoSEQ multiplex PCR, and TCRdb's table has in-frame clones only and misses some. V and J calls and clone size are given by that table; D and trimming were obtained from the DNA. The sample includes approximately 170,000 clones, 65% to 85% of them seen just once. V lost 2 bases and J 5 bases, leaving 14 bases between the germline ends. The CDR3 is made up of 14 amino acids. The V gene's germline CDR1 is SGHNT and CDR2 YYREEE (reference sequence). The chain links TRBV5-4 to TRBJ2-7, with D perhaps matching TRBD1 (7 bases). The source material was peripheral blood. This sequence was found in a man between 60 and 75 years old with active or convalescent COVID-19. CDR3 loop: CASSFSGGGDEQYF. The CDR3 DNA sequence: TGTGCCAGCAGCTTTAGCGGAGGGGGCGACGAGCAGTACTTC.